The 12 T cell receptor beta chains listed next were all sequenced from one sample in a study of blood T cell repertoires in COVID-19. Here immunoSEQ multiplex PCR was the method, and the copy in TCRdb shows in-frame clones only, minus some. The sample has about 300,000 clones, under 90% seen once. Sequencing was carried out using PBMCs or T cells enriched from blood (not recorded which). These receptors all come from a woman in her forties or fifties who had been exposed to COVID-19.

V usage is TRBV7-2 and J usage is TRBJ2-5; the match to TRBD2 covers 9 bases. Germline V gives CDR1 SGHTA, CDR2 FQGNSA. The J segment lost 5 bases and the V segment lost 1 base, leaving 8 bases of the junction unmatched. The CDR3 sequence is 16 residues long. The CDR3 nucleotides read TGTGCCAGCAGCTTAGGGGCGGGGGGGCGGAGGGAGACCCAGTACTTC. It translates to CASSLGAGGRRETQYF.

The V gene is TRBV28, the J gene TRBJ1-1, with a possible D match to TRBD1 (6 bases). From germline, CDR1 is MDHEN and CDR2 SYDVKM. CDR3 size: 18 residues. V was cut by 5 bases and J by 3 bases, with 25 bases left in between. The CDR3 here is CASSGFGTQEDQDTEAFF. DNA of the CDR3: TGTGCCAGCAGTGGATTTGGGACACAGGAGGACCAGGACACTGAAGCTTTCTTT.

V and J are TRBV19 and TRBJ1-1; 9 nucleotides line up with TRBD1. Germline assignment: CDR1 LNHDA and CDR2 SQIVND (reference sequence). Trimming at V came to 4 bases and at J to 9 bases, leaving 3 bases not matched to a gene. The CDR3 loop spans 12 amino acids. The CDR3 region is CASSTGTGKAFF. CDR3 bases: TGTGCCAGTAGTACCGGGACAGGGAAAGCTTTCTTT.

The V call is TRBV28, the J call TRBJ1-4; TRBD1 is a possible D gene (6 bases). The CDR3 totals 15 residues. V was shortened by 2 bases and J by 8 bases, with 15 bases between the two germline ends. Germline CDR1 is MDHEN and CDR2 is SYDVKM. CDR3 in amino acids: CASSLPTGSGEKLFF. The CDR3 coding sequence is TGTGCCAGCAGTTTACCGACAGGTTCGGGGGAAAAACTGTTTTTT.

This clone was recorded a few times. This CDR3 reads CASSFFQGAATEAFF. DNA of the CDR3: TGTGCCAGCAGTTTTTTCCAGGGGGCGGCCACTGAAGCTTTCTTT. The V gene is TRBV2, the J gene TRBJ1-1; TRBD1 matches 8 bases. From germline, CDR1 is SNHLY and CDR2 FYNNEI. V lost 5 bases to trimming and J lost 4 bases; unmatched junction nucleotides: 9. This CDR3 spans 15 amino acids.

The chain uses TRBV28 and TRBJ1-5; the D is unclear. This CDR3 has 14 amino acids. The V gene lost 7 bases and the J gene lost 0 bases, with 10 bases spanning the gap. Germline V gives CDR1 MDHEN, CDR2 SYDVKM. CDR3 DNA sequence: TGTGCCAGCAAACGAACTTATAGCAATCAGCCCCAGCATTTT. Its protein product is CASKRTYSNQPQHF. Complete variable domain (other parts from reference TRBV28 and TRBJ1-5): DVKVTQSSRYLVKRTGEKVFLECVQDMDHENMFWYRQDPGLGLRLIYFSYDVKMKEKGDIPEGYSVSREKKERFSLILESASTNQTSMYLCASKRTYSNQPQHFGDGTRLSIL.

CDR3 sequence: CASRLTGGTIYGYTF. Written as DNA, the CDR3 is TGTGCCAGCAGGCTGACAGGGGGCACTATTTATGGCTACACCTTC. The chain employs TRBV28 and TRBJ1-2; 10 bases are a match to TRBD1. The V and J ends lost 6 bases and 5 bases, in that order; junction bases with no gene match: 9. The CDR3 runs 15 residues. Germline loops: CDR1 MDHEN, CDR2 SYDVKM.

This clone was picked up one time. V is TRBV5-1 and J is TRBJ2-2; the D is unclear. With 7 bases removed from V and 3 bases from J, the gap between germline ends came to 10 bases. Germline lookup yields CDR1 SGHRS and CDR2 YFSETQ. The length of the CDR3 is 13 residues. The CDR3 DNA is TGCGCCAGCGTCCTCTCGGACACCGGGGAGCTGTTTTTT. Translating gives CASVLSDTGELFF.

The genes are TRBV27 and TRBJ2-4, with 8 bases lining up with TRBD1. Germline assignment: CDR1 MNHEY and CDR2 SMNVEV (reference sequence). Trimming removed 5 bases from V and 2 bases from J; junction bases left unmatched: 11. This CDR3 comprises 17 residues. The CDR3 nucleotides read TGTGCCAGCAGTCGACTTGGACAGGGCAGAACCAAAAACATTCAGTACTTC. This translates into CASSRLGQGRTKNIQYF.

The chain employs TRBV3-1 (or the pseudogene TRBV3-2) and TRBJ2-1, with 13 bases aligning to TRBD2. From germline, CDR1 is LGHDT and CDR2 YNNKEL (reference sequence). Trimming cost V 2 bases and J 2 bases; bases outside gene matches: 0. The CDR3 totals 16 residues. CDR3 sequence reads: CASSQTSGGAYNEQFF. CDR3 DNA sequence: TGTGCCAGCAGCCAAACTAGCGGGGGGGCCTACAATGAGCAGTTCTTC.

This rearrangement joins TRBV18 to TRBJ1-3; D gene ambiguous. Trimming took 3 bases from V and 3 from J, leaving 9 bases between them. Germline V gene lookup returns CDR1 KGHSH and CDR2 LQKENI. The CDR3 is 14 residues long. The CDR3 protein is CASSPPASGNTIYF. As DNA, the CDR3 is TGTGCCAGCTCACCTCCTGCGAGTGGAAACACCATATATTTT.

This chain uses TRBV10-3 with TRBJ1-1; TRBD1 matches 8 bases. The CDR3 sequence is 16 residues long. Losses at the gene ends were 3 bases for V and 0 bases for J; bases not matched to a gene: 6. Per germline, CDR1 ENHRY and CDR2 SYGVKD. The CDR3 reads CAISDIGTGLNTEAFF. The DNA of the CDR3 is TGTGCCATCAGTGATATTGGGACAGGATTGAACACTGAAGCTTTCTTT.